This T cell receptor beta chain was captured in a study of T cell responses to AZD1222 COVID-19 vaccine. The CDR3 covers 14 residues. V lost 5 bases, J lost 5 bases, and 6 bases stayed unmatched. CDR1 and CDR2 (germline): SEHNR, FQNEAQ (reference sequence). Here immunoSEQ multiplex PCR was the method, and the copy in TCRdb shows in-frame clones only, minus some. Of about 130,000 clones listed, 88% are singletons. Sequencing used peripheral blood, obtained on day 0 of MenACWY control vaccination. The chain is built from TRBV7-9 and TRBJ2-7; 10 bases are shared with TRBD1. The clonotype comes from an adult in good health. CDR3 protein: CASSVRDRGHEQYF. The CDR3 DNA reads as TGTGCCAGCAGCGTTAGGGACAGGGGCCACGAGCAGTACTTC.